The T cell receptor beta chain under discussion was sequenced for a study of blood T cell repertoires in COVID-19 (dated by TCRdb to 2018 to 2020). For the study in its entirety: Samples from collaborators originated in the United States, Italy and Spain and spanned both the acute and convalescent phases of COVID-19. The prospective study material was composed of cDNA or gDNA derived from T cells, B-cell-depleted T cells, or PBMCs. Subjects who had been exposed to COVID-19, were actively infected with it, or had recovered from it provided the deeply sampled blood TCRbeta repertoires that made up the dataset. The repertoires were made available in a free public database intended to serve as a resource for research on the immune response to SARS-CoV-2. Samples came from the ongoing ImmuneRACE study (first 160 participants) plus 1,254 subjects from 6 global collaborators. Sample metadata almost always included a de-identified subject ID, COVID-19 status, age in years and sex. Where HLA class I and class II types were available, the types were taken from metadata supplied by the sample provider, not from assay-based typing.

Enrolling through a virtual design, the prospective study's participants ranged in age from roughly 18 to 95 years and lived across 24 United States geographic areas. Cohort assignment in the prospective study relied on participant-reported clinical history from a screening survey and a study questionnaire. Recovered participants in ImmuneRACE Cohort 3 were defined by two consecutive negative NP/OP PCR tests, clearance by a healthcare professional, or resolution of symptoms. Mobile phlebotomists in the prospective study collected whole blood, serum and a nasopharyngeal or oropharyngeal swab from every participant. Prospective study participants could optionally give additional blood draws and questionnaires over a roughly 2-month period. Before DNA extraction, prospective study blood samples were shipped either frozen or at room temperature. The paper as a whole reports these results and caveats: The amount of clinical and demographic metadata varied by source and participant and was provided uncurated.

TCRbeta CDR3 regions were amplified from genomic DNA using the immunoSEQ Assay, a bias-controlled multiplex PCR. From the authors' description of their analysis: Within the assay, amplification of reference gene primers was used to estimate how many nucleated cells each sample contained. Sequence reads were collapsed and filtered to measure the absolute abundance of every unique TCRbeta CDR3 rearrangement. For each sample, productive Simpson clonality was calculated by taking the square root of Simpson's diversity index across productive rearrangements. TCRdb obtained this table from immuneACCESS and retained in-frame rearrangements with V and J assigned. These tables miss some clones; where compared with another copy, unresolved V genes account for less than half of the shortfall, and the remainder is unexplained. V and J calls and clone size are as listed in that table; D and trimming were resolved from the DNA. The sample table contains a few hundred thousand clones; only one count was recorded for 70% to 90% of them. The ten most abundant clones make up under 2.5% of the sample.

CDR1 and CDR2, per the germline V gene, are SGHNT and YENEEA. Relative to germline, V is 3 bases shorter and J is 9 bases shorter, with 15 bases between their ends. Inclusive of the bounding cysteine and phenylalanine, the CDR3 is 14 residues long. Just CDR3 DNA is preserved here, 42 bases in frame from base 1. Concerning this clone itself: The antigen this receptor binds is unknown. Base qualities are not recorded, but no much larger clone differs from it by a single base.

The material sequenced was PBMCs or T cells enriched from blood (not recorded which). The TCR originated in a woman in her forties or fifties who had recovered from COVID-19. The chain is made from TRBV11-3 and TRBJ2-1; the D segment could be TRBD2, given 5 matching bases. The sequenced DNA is TGTGCCAGCAGCTTTGTGGGAGCTACGAGTGAGCAGTTCTTC. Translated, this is CASSFVGATSEQFF.